The rows below give T cell receptor beta chains drawn from one sample of a study of T cells in Graves' hyperthyroidism and ophthalmopathy. TCRdb itself ran the multiplex PCR reads through MiXCR, one entry per CDR3 protein. This table holds approximately 690,000 distinct CDR3 sequences, less than 25% found once. Sequenced: blood. Source of these receptors: a man under 40 with Graves' ophthalmopathy. Both conserved end residues are part of each CDR3. Fields, in order: CDR3 length, J gene, V gene, D gene, clone size, CDR3 DNA, CDR3 protein. The D gene is left open where the match is weak. Clone size appears in some rows only: once, few, many, or a class for an expanded clone.

CDR3 length: 16; J gene: TRBJ2-5; V gene: TRBV20-1; D gene: TRBD2; clone size: -; CDR3 DNA: TGCAGTGCAGGCAAAATAGCGGGAACCGGGGCAGAGACCCAGTACTTC; CDR3 protein: CSAGKIAGTGAETQYF
CDR3 length: 15; J gene: TRBJ1-4; V gene: TRBV7-9; D gene: TRBD1; clone size: many; CDR3 DNA: TGTGCCAGCAGCCCGCCGGGACAGGGCGGTGAAAAACTGTTTTTT; CDR3 protein: CASSPPGQGGEKLFF
CDR3 length: 12; J gene: TRBJ2-7; V gene: TRBV9; D gene: -; clone size: once; CDR3 DNA: TGTGCCAGCAGCGTAGTAGGGGGCGAGCAGTACTTC; CDR3 protein: CASSVVGGEQYF
CDR3 length: 18; J gene: TRBJ2-1; V gene: TRBV20-1; D gene: TRBD2; clone size: -; CDR3 DNA: TGCAGTGCTAGAAGTAGGACTAGCGGGAGGGCCCTAGACAATGAGCAGTTCTTC; CDR3 protein: CSARSRTSGRALDNEQFF
CDR3 length: 15; J gene: TRBJ2-5; V gene: TRBV11-2; D gene: -; clone size: many; CDR3 DNA: TGTGCCAGCAGCTTAGATCCCTGGTCTAGAGAGACCCAGTACTTC; CDR3 protein: CASSLDPWSRETQYF
CDR3 length: 16; J gene: TRBJ2-2; V gene: TRBV7-9; D gene: TRBD1; clone size: -; CDR3 DNA: TGTGCCAGCACCCCAATGGGGACAGGGGATACCGGGGAGCTGTTTTTT; CDR3 protein: CASTPMGTGDTGELFF
CDR3 length: 17; J gene: TRBJ2-6; V gene: TRBV7-9; D gene: -; clone size: -; CDR3 DNA: TGTGCCAGCAGCTTAGAAGGGCCGGGCTCTGGGGCCAACGTCCTGACTTTC; CDR3 protein: CASSLEGPGSGANVLTF
CDR3 length: 16; J gene: TRBJ2-3; V gene: TRBV20-1; D gene: -; clone size: -; CDR3 DNA: TGCAGTGCTAGGGTTTCCGGCAGTCAGGGCACAGATACGCAGTATTTT; CDR3 protein: CSARVSGSQGTDTQYF
CDR3 length: 16; J gene: TRBJ2-1; V gene: TRBV2; D gene: TRBD2; clone size: few; CDR3 DNA: TGTGCCAGCAGTGCGTCGCGGCTAGCGGGGGCCAATGAGCAGTTCTTC; CDR3 protein: CASSASRLAGANEQFF
CDR3 length: 15; J gene: TRBJ2-4; V gene: TRBV3-1; D gene: -; clone size: once; CDR3 DNA: TGTGCCAGCAGCCAAGATCGGGGTCAGAAAAACATTCAGTACTTC; CDR3 protein: CASSQDRGQKNIQYF
CDR3 length: 15; J gene: TRBJ1-2; V gene: TRBV11-2; D gene: -; clone size: many; CDR3 DNA: TGTGCCAGCAGCTTAGTTGTGCTAGCTAACTATGGCTACACCTTC; CDR3 protein: CASSLVVLANYGYTF
CDR3 length: 17; J gene: TRBJ2-1; V gene: TRBV28; D gene: TRBD2; clone size: few; CDR3 DNA: TGTGCCAGCAGTGTCCCCATCCGACTAGCGACCTACAATGAGCAGTTCTTC; CDR3 protein: CASSVPIRLATYNEQFF
CDR3 length: 14; J gene: TRBJ1-2; V gene: TRBV6-6; D gene: -; clone size: -; CDR3 DNA: TGTGCCAGCAGTTACTCGGAGGGAGACTATGGCTACACCTTC; CDR3 protein: CASSYSEGDYGYTF
CDR3 length: 15; J gene: TRBJ2-3; V gene: TRBV15; D gene: TRBD2; clone size: many; CDR3 DNA: TGTGCCACCAGAACCGGGACTATAGACACAGATACGCAGTATTTT; CDR3 protein: CATRTGTIDTDTQYF
CDR3 length: 14; J gene: TRBJ1-1; V gene: TRBV28; D gene: TRBD1; clone size: many; CDR3 DNA: TGTGCCAGCCGGGACAGGGGTGGGGGGACTGAAGCTTTCTTT; CDR3 protein: CASRDRGGGTEAFF
CDR3 length: 16; J gene: TRBJ1-2; V gene: TRBV3-1; D gene: TRBD1; clone size: -; CDR3 DNA: TGTGCCAGCAGCCAAGGGGCTACAGGGGGTACCGCTAGAAACACCTTC; CDR3 protein: CASSQGATGGTARNTF
CDR3 length: 13; J gene: TRBJ2-5; V gene: TRBV7-9; D gene: -; clone size: -; CDR3 DNA: TGTGCCAGCAAAGACTGGGGCCAAGAGACCCAGTACTTC; CDR3 protein: CASKDWGQETQYF
CDR3 length: 15; J gene: TRBJ2-1; V gene: TRBV2; D gene: -; clone size: few; CDR3 DNA: TGTGCCAGCAGTGAATCCAGGGCTACCTACAATGAGCAGTTCTTC; CDR3 protein: CASSESRATYNEQFF
CDR3 length: 15; J gene: TRBJ2-7; V gene: TRBV27; D gene: -; clone size: many; CDR3 DNA: TGTGCCAGCAGTAAGGGAGTCGGCGATCACCACGAGCAGTACTTC; CDR3 protein: CASSKGVGDHHEQYF
CDR3 length: 14; J gene: TRBJ2-5; V gene: TRBV30; D gene: TRBD1; clone size: -; CDR3 DNA: TGTGCCTGGAGTCGGGGGACAGGGATAGAGACCCAGTACTTC; CDR3 protein: CAWSRGTGIETQYF